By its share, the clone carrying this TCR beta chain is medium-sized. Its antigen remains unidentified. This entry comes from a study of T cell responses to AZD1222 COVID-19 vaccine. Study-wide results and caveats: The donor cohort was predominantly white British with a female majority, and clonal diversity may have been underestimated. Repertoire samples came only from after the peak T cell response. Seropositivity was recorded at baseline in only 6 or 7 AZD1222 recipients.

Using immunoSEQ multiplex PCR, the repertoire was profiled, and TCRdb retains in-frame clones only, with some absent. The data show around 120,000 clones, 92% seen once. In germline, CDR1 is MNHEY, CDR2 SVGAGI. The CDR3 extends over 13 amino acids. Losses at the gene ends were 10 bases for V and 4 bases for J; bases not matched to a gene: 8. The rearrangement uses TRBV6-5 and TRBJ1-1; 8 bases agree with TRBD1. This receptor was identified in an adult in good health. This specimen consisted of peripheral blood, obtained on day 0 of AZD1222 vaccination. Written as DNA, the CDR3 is TGTGCCACACAACAGGGGGAGAGCACTGAAGCTTTCTTT. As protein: CATQQGESTEAFF.